The clone carrying this T cell receptor beta chain was counted once. Antigen specificity is unknown. Germline values: CDR1 SGHRS, CDR2 YFSETQ. The CDR3 is made up of 15 amino acids. With V trimmed by 4 bases and J by 7 bases, 6 bases remained unmatched. This sample was included in a study of cytomegalovirus exposure and HLA in healthy donors. 13 Jbeta primers and 60 Vbeta primers were used for the PCR. Assay used: immunoSEQ multiplex PCR; TCRdb lists only in-frame clones, some missing. Of about 190,000 clones listed, around 88% are singletons. Study-wide findings and caveats: Presence/absence analyses assumed roughly uniform sequencing depth across donors.

This receptor was taken from a middle-aged man in good health and CMV-seropositive. The chain couples TRBV5-1 to TRBJ1-3; 12 bases map to TRBD1. The sample taken for sequencing was PBMCs. CDR3 in amino acids: CASSTGQGALNTIYF. The CDR3 DNA reads as TGCGCCAGCAGCACGGGACAGGGGGCTCTGAACACCATATATTTT.